Below, 6 T cell receptor beta chains from the same sample are listed, as sequenced in a study of Graves' ophthalmopathy and Graves' hyperthyroidism. RNA transcripts were the source from which TCR beta CDR3 regions were amplified. After a first-round RT-PCR with HTBI primers, a second-round multiplex PCR was run. Each CDR3 protein gets one entry after TCRdb re-called the multiplex PCR reads with MiXCR. The sample records about 500,000 distinct CDR3 sequences, under 40% being singletons. The material sequenced was peripheral blood or thyroid tissue (not recorded which). The receptors were sampled from an adult man with Graves' hyperthyroidism.

This clonotype was seen many times. The V gene is TRBV7-6, the J gene TRBJ1-1, with D tentatively TRBD1 (6 bases). V lost 2 bases and J lost 1, with 14 bases in between. The CDR3 length is 16 residues. In germline, CDR1 is SGHVS, CDR2 FNYEAQ. CDR3 protein: CASSLNPGQTNTEAFF. The CDR3 DNA is TGTGCCAGCAGCTTAAACCCGGGACAAACGAACACTGAAGCTTTCTTT.

The table lists this clonotype with a few counts. The rearrangement joins TRBV7-9 to TRBJ2-7; no firm D call. Germline V gene lookup returns CDR1 SEHNR and CDR2 FQNEAQ (reference sequence). The CDR3 covers 14 residues. Trimming pared 6 bases from V and 2 bases from J, leaving 14 bases between. CDR3 protein: CASSGVDGTYEQYF. The DNA for the CDR3 is TGTGCCAGCAGTGGGGTAGACGGAACCTACGAGCAGTACTTC.

Here the CDR3 reads CASRKGVGYGYTF. Here the CDR3 DNA reads TGTGCCAGTCGAAAGGGGGTCGGCTATGGCTACACCTTC. This rearrangement joins TRBV25-1 to TRBJ1-2; D possibly corresponds to TRBD1 (6 bases). The CDR3 loop spans 13 amino acids. Germline V gives CDR1 MGHDK, CDR2 SYGVNS. The ends were cut back, 9 bases at V and 4 bases at J, with 15 bases in the middle.

This clonotype appeared many times. The V and J genes are TRBV7-9 and TRBJ2-7; D gene ambiguous. The V gene's germline CDR1 is SEHNR and CDR2 FQNEAQ (reference sequence). The V gene lost 5 bases and the J gene lost 2 bases, with 10 bases spanning the gap. The CDR3 contains 13 residues. In DNA, the CDR3 is TGTGCCAGCAGCCCAAAAGGTCCCTACGAGCAGTACTTC. Translated: CASSPKGPYEQYF.

The chain carries TRBV12-3 or TRBV12-4 and TRBJ1-5; tentative D call: TRBD1 (6 bases). V lost 5 bases, J lost 5 bases, and 13 bases lay in between. The CDR3 contains 14 residues. The CDR3 nucleotides read TGTGCCAGCAGTCCGGGGGGGGCTTATCAGCCCCAGCATTTT. The encoded protein is CASSPGGAYQPQHF.

On this clonotype itself: This likely comes from a read error, as the CDR3 has no conserved phenylalanine or tryptophan at its end. No DNA is shown, since the ends of the CDR3 on it are uncertain; the CDR3 is the one TCRdb lists. V and J are TRBV29-1 and TRBJ1-1; the table names TRBD1, a call not compared with the DNA. The CDR3 sequence runs 10 residues, both termini included. Germline V CDR1 and CDR2: SQVTM, ANQGSEA. The CDR3 protein is CSVRGQGANY.